The 9 T cell receptor beta chains below were found in one sample sequenced in a study of blood T cell repertoires in COVID-19. This table comes from immunoSEQ multiplex PCR, and its TCRdb copy is limited to in-frame clones, with some not included. The table lists over 450,000 clones, roughly 89% of them singletons. What was sequenced was peripheral blood. The receptors come from a man younger than 35 with COVID-19, enrolled during active disease.

The rearrangement uses TRBV3-1 (or the pseudogene TRBV3-2) and TRBJ1-1; 8 bases line up with TRBD1. The J segment lost 1 base and the V segment lost 2 bases, leaving 15 bases of the junction unmatched. The CDR3 runs 19 residues. The germline gives CDR1 LGHDT, CDR2 YNNKEL (reference sequence). CDR3 nucleotide sequence: TGTGCCAGCAGCCAAAGGACCCGACAGGGGTGGTGGGAGAACACTGAAGCTTTCTTT. This encodes CASSQRTRQGWWENTEAFF.

The genes are TRBV10-3 and TRBJ2-7, with 10 bases that match TRBD2. CDR1 and CDR2 (germline): ENHRY, SYGVKD. The CDR3 is made up of 15 amino acids. Trimming removed 4 bases from V and 5 bases from J; junction bases left unmatched: 8. CDR3 bases: TGTGCCATCAGTGCCGAGCGGGGGGGCCTGGACGAGCAGTACTTC. This translates into CAISAERGGLDEQYF.

The rearrangement links TRBV15 to TRBJ2-1; TRBD2 aligns across 10 bases. V shed 2 bases, J shed 7 bases, and the junction held 23 bases outside the gene matches. This CDR3 region has 21 residues. Germline values: CDR1 LNHNV, CDR2 YYDKDF (reference sequence). The DNA for the CDR3 is TGTGCCACCAGCAGACAGCGGGAGGGCCTAAGTTTAAGCCCCCCCGGGAATGAGCAGTTCTTC. This codes for CATSRQREGLSLSPPGNEQFF.

V is TRBV5-5 and J is TRBJ2-1; D possibly corresponds to TRBD2 (6 bases). Germline CDR1 is SGHKS and CDR2 is YYEKEE (reference sequence). V lost 7 bases and J lost 2, with 13 bases in between. The CDR3 contains 14 residues. This chain's CDR3 is CASGWDSTYNEQFF. CDR3 coding DNA: TGTGCCAGCGGTTGGGACTCTACCTACAATGAGCAGTTCTTC.

In its sample, this clone was seen once. This chain uses TRBV5-1 with TRBJ2-3; 10 bases are shared with TRBD1. CDR1 is SGHRS and CDR2 is YFSETQ in the germline V gene. The junction had 3 bases not matched to a gene; V was cut back by 4 bases and J by 1 base. The CDR3 is 15 amino acids. CDR3 protein: CASSLDRGGTDTQYF. DNA of the CDR3: TGCGCCAGCAGCCTGGACAGGGGGGGCACAGATACGCAGTATTTT.

In this sample, this clone turned up once. Other DNA sequences in the same sample also yield this CDR3. J is TRBJ2-7 and V is TRBV5-4; 13 nucleotides match TRBD2. CDR1 is SGHNT, CDR2 YYREEE, per germline (reference sequence). CDR3 length equals 15 residues. V gave up 4 bases and J gave up 2 bases; unmatched junction bases: 3. The CDR3, as DNA: TGTGCCAGCAGCCTTGGGACTAGCGGGACCTACGAGCAGTACTTC. It translates to CASSLGTSGTYEQYF.

CDR3: CASSTGYGYTF. CDR3 nucleotides: TGTGCCAGCAGTACAGGGTATGGCTACACCTTC. The rearrangement links TRBV6-5 to TRBJ1-2; D is possibly TRBD1 (6 bases). This CDR3 has 11 residues. The germline V gene has CDR1 MNHEY and CDR2 SVGAGI. V was clipped by 5 bases and J by 5 bases, with 6 bases between them.

The chain combines TRBV5-4 with TRBJ2-3; 7 positions agree with TRBD1. CDR1 SGHNT and CDR2 YYREEE come from the germline V gene (reference sequence). V dropped 4 bases and J dropped 2; count of bases not matched to a gene: 10. This CDR3 spans 16 amino acids. The CDR3 bases are TGTGCCAGCAGCCGACCGACAGGGTCCCCCACAGATACGCAGTATTTT. Amino acid sequence: CASSRPTGSPTDTQYF.

The chain uses TRBV5-1 and TRBJ2-1, with 9 bases matching TRBD1. This CDR3 contains 15 residues. The germline gives CDR1 SGHRS, CDR2 YFSETQ. V lost 5 bases to trimming and J lost 7 bases; unmatched junction nucleotides: 10. The CDR3: CASRLGGTGMNEQFF. The DNA of the CDR3 is TGCGCCAGCAGGTTAGGTGGGACAGGGATGAATGAGCAGTTCTTC.